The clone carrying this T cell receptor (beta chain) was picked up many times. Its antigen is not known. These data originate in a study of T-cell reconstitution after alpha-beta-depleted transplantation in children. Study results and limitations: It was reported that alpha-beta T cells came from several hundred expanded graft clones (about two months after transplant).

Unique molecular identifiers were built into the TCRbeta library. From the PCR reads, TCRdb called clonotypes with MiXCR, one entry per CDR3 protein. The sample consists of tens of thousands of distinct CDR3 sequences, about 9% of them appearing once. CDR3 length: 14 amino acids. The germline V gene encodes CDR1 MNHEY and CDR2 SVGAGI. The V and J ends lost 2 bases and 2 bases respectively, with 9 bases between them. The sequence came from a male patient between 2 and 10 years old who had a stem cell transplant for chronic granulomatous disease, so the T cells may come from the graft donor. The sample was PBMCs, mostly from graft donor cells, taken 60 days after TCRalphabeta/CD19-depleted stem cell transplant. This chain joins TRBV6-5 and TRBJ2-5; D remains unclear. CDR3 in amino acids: CASSYQEIQETQYF. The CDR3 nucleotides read TGTGCCAGCAGTTACCAAGAGATACAAGAGACCCAGTACTTC.